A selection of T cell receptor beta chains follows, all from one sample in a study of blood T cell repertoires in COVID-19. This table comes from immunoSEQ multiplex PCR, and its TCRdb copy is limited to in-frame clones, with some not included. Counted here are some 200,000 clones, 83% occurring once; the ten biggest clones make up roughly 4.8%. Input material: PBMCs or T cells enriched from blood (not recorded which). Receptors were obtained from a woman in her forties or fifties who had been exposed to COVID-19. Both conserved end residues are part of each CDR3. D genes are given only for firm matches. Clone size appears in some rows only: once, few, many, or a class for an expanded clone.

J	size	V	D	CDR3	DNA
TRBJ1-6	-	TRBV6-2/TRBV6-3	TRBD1	CASSALDRASAPLHF	TGTGCCAGCAGCGCTCTCGACAGGGCTAGTGCACCCCTCCACTTT
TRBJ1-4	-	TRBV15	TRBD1	CATSSGQDREEKLFF	TGTGCCACCAGCAGCGGACAGGATCGCGAGGAAAAACTGTTTTTT
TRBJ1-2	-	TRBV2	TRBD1	CASVDRGLANYGYTF	TGTGCCAGCGTGGACAGGGGGCTGGCTAACTATGGCTACACCTTC
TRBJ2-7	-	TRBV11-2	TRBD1	CASSSVKQGAGEQYF	TGTGCCAGCAGCTCCGTCAAACAGGGGGCCGGGGAGCAGTACTTC
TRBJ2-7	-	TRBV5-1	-	CASSLRNLSSYEQYF	TGCGCCAGCAGCCTCCGCAACTTGAGCTCCTACGAGCAGTACTTC
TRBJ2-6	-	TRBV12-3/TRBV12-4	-	CASSRGANVLTF	TGTGCCAGCAGCAGGGGGGCCAACGTCCTGACTTTC
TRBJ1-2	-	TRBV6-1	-	CASSELGGDYGYTF	TGTGCCAGCAGTGAATTGGGCGGGGACTATGGCTACACCTTC
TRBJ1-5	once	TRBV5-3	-	CARSLKQGKQPQHF	TGTGCCAGAAGCTTGAAGCAGGGGAAGCAGCCCCAGCATTTT
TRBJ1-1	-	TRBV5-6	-	CASSRTVNTEAFF	TGTGCCAGCAGCAGAACAGTGAACACTGAAGCTTTCTTT
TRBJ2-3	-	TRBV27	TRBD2	CASSPFSGGPLYTQYF	TGTGCCAGCAGTCCCTTTAGCGGGGGGCCCCTTTATACGCAGTATTTT
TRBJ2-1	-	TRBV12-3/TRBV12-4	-	CASRQGSYNEQFF	TGTGCCAGCAGGCAGGGGTCCTACAATGAGCAGTTCTTC
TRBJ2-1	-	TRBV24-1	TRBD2	CATSPSGPSGDNEQFF	TGTGCCACCAGCCCCTCGGGGCCTAGCGGAGACAATGAGCAGTTCTTC
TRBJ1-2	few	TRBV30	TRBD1	CAWSLHPGQKGYGYTF	TGTGCCTGGAGTTTACACCCGGGACAGAAGGGCTATGGCTACACCTTC
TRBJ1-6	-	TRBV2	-	CASYGGRWDSPLHF	TGTGCCAGCTACGGGGGACGTTGGGATTCACCCCTCCACTTT
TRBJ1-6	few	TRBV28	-	CASSSPLINSPLHF	TGTGCCAGCAGTTCCCCACTTATTAATTCACCCCTCCACTTT
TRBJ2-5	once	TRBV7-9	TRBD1	CASSDRGRETQYF	TGTGCCAGCAGCGACAGGGGGCGGGAGACCCAGTACTTC
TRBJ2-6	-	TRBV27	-	CASSTYLGRGSGANVLTF	TGTGCCAGCAGTACTTACCTTGGACGGGGCTCTGGGGCCAACGTCCTGACTTTC
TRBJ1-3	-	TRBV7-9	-	CASSLVFETARNTIYF	TGTGCCAGCAGCTTAGTCTTCGAGACAGCCAGAAACACCATATATTTT
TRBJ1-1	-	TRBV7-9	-	CASSPDRHVNTEAFF	TGTGCCAGCAGCCCTGATCGACACGTGAACACTGAAGCTTTCTTT
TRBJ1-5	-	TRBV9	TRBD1	CASGATGGVQPQHF	TGTGCCAGCGGGGCCACAGGGGGCGTTCAGCCCCAGCATTTT
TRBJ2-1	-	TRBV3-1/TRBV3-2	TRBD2	CASSPGPIAGGIYNEQFF	TGTGCCAGCAGCCCAGGACCCATAGCGGGGGGGATCTACAATGAGCAGTTCTTC
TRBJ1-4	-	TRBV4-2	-	CASSQDPMGQRFEKLFF	TGTGCCAGCAGCCAAGATCCAATGGGGCAGAGGTTTGAAAAACTGTTTTTT
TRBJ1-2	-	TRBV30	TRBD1	CAWSVPTGGGYTF	TGTGCCTGGAGTGTACCGACAGGGGGCGGCTACACCTTC
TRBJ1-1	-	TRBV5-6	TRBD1	CASINRGGTEAFF	TGTGCCAGCATCAACAGGGGAGGCACTGAAGCTTTCTTT
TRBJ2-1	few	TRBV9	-	CASSVVVAGEQFF	TGTGCCAGCAGCGTAGTAGTAGCCGGTGAGCAGTTCTTC
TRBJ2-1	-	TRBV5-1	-	CASSLVGSLGDEQFF	TGCGCCAGCAGCTTGGTCGGAAGTTTGGGCGATGAGCAGTTCTTC
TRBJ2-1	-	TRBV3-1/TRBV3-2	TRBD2	CASSATGLAITEQFF	TGTGCCAGCAGTGCAACGGGACTAGCTATCACTGAGCAGTTCTTC
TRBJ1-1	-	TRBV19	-	CASSISGNEAFF	TGTGCCAGTAGTATATCCGGGAATGAAGCTTTCTTT
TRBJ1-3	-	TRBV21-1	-	CASSKGAGGSGNTIYF	TGTGCCAGCAGCAAAGGTGCAGGGGGCTCTGGAAACACCATATATTTT
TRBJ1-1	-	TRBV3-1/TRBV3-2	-	CASSQDGGNTEAFF	TGTGCCAGCAGCCAAGACGGAGGGAACACTGAAGCTTTCTTT
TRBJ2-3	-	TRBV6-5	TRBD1	CASSLDRGSADTQYF	TGTGCCAGCAGCCTCGACAGGGGTTCGGCGGATACGCAGTATTTT
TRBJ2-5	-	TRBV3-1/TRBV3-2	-	CASSPTKETQYF	TGTGCCAGCAGCCCAACTAAAGAGACCCAGTACTTC